This T cell receptor (beta chain) appears in the sequencing data of a study of graft-versus-host responses after intestinal transplantation. Study as a whole: Every recipient had anti-thymocyte globulin induction and 2 to 4 years of tacrolimus plus steroids. Study-wide points: Recipient marrow showed GvH clones, some seen first in ileum or blood.

About this clone itself: The antigen is unknown.

TCRdb's table, derived via immunoSEQ multiplex PCR, lists solely in-frame clones and lacks some. The data show around 43,000 clones, 90% to 95% seen once. Per the germline V gene, CDR1 is MNHEY and CDR2 is SVGAGI. There are 12 residues in the CDR3. V was cut by 1 base and J by 6 bases, with 4 bases left in between. The sequence was obtained from a human patient who received an intestinal transplant, so some T cells may come from the graft donor. The chain recombines TRBV6-5 with TRBJ1-5; D is uncertain. The sample here was PBMCs, taken 524 days after transplant. CDR3 sequence: CASSYFRQPQHF. CDR3 nucleotide sequence: TGTGCCAGCAGTTACTTCCGTCAGCCCCAGCATTTT.